The present T cell receptor beta chain was sequenced within a study of cytomegalovirus exposure and HLA in healthy donors. Study-level results: Later, an analysis found that TCR clusters from the first cohort tended to co-occur in the roughly 120 validation repertoires. Investigators reported approximately 170 TCR beta chains as tied to cytomegalovirus. It was reportedly the case that the classifier diagnosed cytomegalovirus status with high specificity and sensitivity.

Separation from the 666-subject first cohort characterized the roughly 120-subject validation cohort, to which the donors belonged. The CDR3 extends over 15 amino acids. V shed 0 bases and J shed 0 bases, with 7 bases lying between them. Germline V gene lookup returns CDR1 SGHRS and CDR2 YFSETQ. Concerning this clone: The antigen is unknown.

Repertoires were generated with immunoSEQ multiplex PCR, while TCRdb's copy carries only in-frame clones and drops some. This table holds 80,000 to 100,000 clones, more than 85% found once. The sequence was obtained from a man aged 18-30 years in good health and CMV-seropositive. Material: PBMCs. This chain links TRBV5-1 with TRBJ1-3; the D is unclear. The CDR3 here is CASSLEGSSGNTIYF. The CDR3 DNA reads as TGCGCCAGCAGCTTGGAAGGGAGCTCTGGAAACACCATATATTTT. Full variable domain (rest looked up from reference TRBV5-1 and TRBJ1-3): KAGVTQTPRYLIKTRGQQVTLSCSPISGHRSVSWYQQTPGQGLQFLFEYFSETQRNKGNFPGRFSGRQFSNSRSEMNVSTLELGDSALYLCASSLEGSSGNTIYFGEGSWLTVV.